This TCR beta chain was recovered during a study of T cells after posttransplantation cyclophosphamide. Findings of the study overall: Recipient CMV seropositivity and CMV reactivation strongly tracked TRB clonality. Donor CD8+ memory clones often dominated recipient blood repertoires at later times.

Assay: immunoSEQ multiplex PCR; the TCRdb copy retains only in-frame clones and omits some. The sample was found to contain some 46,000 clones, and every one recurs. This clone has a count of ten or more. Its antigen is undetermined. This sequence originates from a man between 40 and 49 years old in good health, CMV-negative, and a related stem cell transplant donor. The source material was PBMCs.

CDR3 residues: CASSGTANTGELFF. The CDR3 nucleotides read TGTGCCAGTAGCGGGACAGCAAACACCGGGGAGCTGTTTTTT. The V call is TRBV19, the J call TRBJ2-2; 7 bases agree with TRBD1. The CDR3 has 14 residues. The ends lost 6 bases at V and 2 bases at J; junction bases unmatched: 3. Germline loops: CDR1 LNHDA, CDR2 SQIVND (reference sequence).